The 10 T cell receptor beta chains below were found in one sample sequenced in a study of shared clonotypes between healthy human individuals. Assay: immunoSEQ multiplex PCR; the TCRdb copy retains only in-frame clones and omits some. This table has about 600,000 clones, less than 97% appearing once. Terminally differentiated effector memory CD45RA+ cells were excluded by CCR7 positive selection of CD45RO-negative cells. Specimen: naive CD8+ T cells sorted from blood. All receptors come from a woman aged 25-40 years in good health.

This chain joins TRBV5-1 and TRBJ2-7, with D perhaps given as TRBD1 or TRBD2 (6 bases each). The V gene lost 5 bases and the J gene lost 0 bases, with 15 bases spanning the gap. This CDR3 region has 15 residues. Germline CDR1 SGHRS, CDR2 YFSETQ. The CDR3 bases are TGCGCCAGCAGATGGAGGGGGGCCACCTCCTACGAGCAGTACTTC. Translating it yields CASRWRGATSYEQYF.

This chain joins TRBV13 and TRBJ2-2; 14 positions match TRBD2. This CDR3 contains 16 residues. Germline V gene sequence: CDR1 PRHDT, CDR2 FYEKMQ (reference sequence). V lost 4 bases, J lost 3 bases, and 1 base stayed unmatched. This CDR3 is CASSWGLAGDTGELFF. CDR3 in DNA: TGTGCCAGCAGCTGGGGACTAGCGGGAGACACCGGGGAGCTGTTTTTT.

As DNA, the CDR3 is TGTGCCAGCAGCTTAGCGCCTGGACTAGCGGGCTACAATGAGCAGTTCTTC. Encoded protein: CASSLAPGLAGYNEQFF. This chain uses TRBV7-2 with TRBJ2-1; 11 nucleotides align to TRBD2. The junction had 4 bases not matched to a gene; V was cut back by 0 bases and J by 3 bases. The CDR3 spans 17 residues. Germline V lookup: CDR1 SGHTA, CDR2 FQGNSA.

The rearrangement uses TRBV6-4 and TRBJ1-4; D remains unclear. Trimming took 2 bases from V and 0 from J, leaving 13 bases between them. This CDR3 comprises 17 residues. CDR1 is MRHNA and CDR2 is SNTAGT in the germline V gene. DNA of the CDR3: TGTGCCAGCAGTGACCCGAGACTGGGCACAACTAATGAAAAACTGTTTTTT. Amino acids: CASSDPRLGTTNEKLFF.

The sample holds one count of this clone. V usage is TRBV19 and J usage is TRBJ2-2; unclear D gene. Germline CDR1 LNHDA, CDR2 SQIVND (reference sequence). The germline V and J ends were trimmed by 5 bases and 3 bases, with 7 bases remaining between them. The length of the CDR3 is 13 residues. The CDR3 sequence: CASSPQDTGELFF. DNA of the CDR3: TGTGCCAGTAGTCCCCAGGACACCGGGGAGCTGTTTTTT.

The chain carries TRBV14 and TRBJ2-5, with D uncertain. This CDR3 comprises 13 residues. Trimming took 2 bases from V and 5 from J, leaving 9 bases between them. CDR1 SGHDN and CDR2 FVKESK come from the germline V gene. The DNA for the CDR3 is TGTGCCAGCAGCCAAATTAGTGTGGAGACCCAGTACTTC. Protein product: CASSQISVETQYF.

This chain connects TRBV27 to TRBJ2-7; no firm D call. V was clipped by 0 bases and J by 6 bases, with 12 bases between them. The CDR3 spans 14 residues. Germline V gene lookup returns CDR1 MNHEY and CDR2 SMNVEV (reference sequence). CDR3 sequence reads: CASSLSHSLSEQYF. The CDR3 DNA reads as TGTGCCAGCAGTTTATCGCACAGCCTTTCCGAGCAGTACTTC.

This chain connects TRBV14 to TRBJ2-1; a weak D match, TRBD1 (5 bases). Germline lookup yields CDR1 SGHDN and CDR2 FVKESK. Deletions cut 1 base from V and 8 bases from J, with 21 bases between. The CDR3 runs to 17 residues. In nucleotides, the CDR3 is TGTGCCAGCAGCCAAGGGCAGGGCATCCTTACTATCGATGAGCAGTTCTTC. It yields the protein CASSQGQGILTIDEQFF. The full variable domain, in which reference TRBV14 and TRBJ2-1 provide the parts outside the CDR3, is EAGVTQFPSHSVIEKGQTVTLRCDPISGHDNLYWYRRVMGKEIKFLLHFVKESKQDESGMPNNRFLAERTGGTYSTLKVQPAELEDSGVYFCASSQGQGILTIDEQFFGPGTRLTVL.

This chain's CDR3 is CASSLATGGVYYYGYTF. The CDR3 DNA sequence: TGTGCCAGCAGCTTGGCCACAGGGGGCGTCTATTACTATGGCTACACCTTC. The chain couples TRBV5-4 to TRBJ1-2; 9 bases are shared with TRBD1. J was trimmed by 3 bases and V by 0 bases; bases with no gene match: 9. Germline CDR1 and CDR2: SGHNT and YYREEE (reference sequence). The CDR3 has 17 amino acids.

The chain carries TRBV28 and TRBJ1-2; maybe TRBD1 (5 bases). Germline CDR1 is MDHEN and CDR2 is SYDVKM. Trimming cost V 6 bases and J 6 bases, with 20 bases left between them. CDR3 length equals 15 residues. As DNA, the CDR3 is TGTGCCAGCAGCATAGATTGGGGGAGCCCAGATGGCTACACCTTC. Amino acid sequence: CASSIDWGSPDGYTF.